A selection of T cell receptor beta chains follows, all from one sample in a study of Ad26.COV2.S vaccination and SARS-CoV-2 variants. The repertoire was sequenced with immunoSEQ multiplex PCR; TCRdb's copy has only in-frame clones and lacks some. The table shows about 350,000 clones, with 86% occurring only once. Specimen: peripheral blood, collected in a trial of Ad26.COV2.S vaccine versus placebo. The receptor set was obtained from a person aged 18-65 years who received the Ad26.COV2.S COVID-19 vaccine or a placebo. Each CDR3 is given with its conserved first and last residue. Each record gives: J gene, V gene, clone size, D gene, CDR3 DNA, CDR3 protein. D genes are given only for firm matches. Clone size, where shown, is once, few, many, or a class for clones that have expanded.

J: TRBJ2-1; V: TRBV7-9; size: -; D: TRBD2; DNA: TGTGCCAGCAGCCGCCCGGGACTAGCGGCTGGGAATGAGCAGTTCTTC; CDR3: CASSRPGLAAGNEQFF
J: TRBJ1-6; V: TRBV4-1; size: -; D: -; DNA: TGCGCCAGCAGCCAAGAAGGGAGACTAAGTAATTCACCCCTCCACTTT; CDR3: CASSQEGRLSNSPLHF
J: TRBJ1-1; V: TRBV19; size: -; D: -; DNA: TGTGCCAGTAGCCCGGGAACGTACAGTGAAGCTTTCTTT; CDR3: CASSPGTYSEAFF
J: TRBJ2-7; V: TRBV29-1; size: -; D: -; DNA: TGCAGCGTTGAGGGGCAGCAGTACGAGCAGTACTTC; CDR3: CSVEGQQYEQYF
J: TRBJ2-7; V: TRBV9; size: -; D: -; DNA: TGTGCCAGCAGTACCCAATCGGGGTTGGTGCAGTACTTC; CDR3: CASSTQSGLVQYF
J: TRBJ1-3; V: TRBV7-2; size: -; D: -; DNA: TGTGCCAGCAGCTTGGCGATTTCACCTGGAAACACCATATATTTT; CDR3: CASSLAISPGNTIYF
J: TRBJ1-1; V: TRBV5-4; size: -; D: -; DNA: TGTGCCAGCAGCAAATATCAGGTGAACACTGAAGCTTTCTTT; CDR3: CASSKYQVNTEAFF
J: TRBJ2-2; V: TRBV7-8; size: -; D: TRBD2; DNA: TGTGCCAGCATTAAGGGGAGCGGGAGGAACACCGGGGAGCTGTTTTTT; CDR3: CASIKGSGRNTGELFF
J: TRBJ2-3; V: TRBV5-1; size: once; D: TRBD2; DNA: TGCGCCAGCAGCTTGGTTGGCGCGGGGGGCCCTACAGATACGCAGTATTTT; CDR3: CASSLVGAGGPTDTQYF
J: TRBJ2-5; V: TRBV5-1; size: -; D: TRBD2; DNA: TGCGCCAGCAGTACTAGCGGGGGCCAAGAGACCCAGTACTTC; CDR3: CASSTSGGQETQYF